These 29 T cell receptor beta chains were sequenced from one sample in a study of tissue T cells after allogeneic stem cell transplantation. Time point described: mouse harvest day 7 after allogeneic transplant. Mouse grafts combined 10^7 T-cell-depleted bone marrow cells with 10^6 splenic CD5+ T cells. Generated by immunoSEQ multiplex PCR, the TCRdb table keeps only in-frame clones and is missing some. The table lists around 5,000 clones, roughly half of them singletons, with approximately 3% in the top ten. Source material: skin. These receptors all stem from a female BALB/c mouse given C57BL/6 T cells with graft-versus-host disease after an allogeneic hematopoietic cell transplant.

A remark on this clone: The gene symbols are mouse symbols. Read sequence stops 1 residue before the CDR3 end, and the germline J gene provides the missing end. The rearrangement uses TRBV3 and TRBJ2-2, with D possibly matching TRBD1 (5 bases). The CDR3 runs 13 residues. Germline assignment: CDR1 SNHLY and CDR2 FYNGKV (reference sequence). Trimming stripped 1 base from V and 6 bases from J, with 6 bases between. CDR3 amino acids: CASSLGRAGQLYF. The CDR3 bases that were read are TGTGCCAGCAGCTTAGGCAGGGCCGGGCAGCTCTAC.

In regard to this clone: Gene and germline names: mouse. With the read ending 1 residue before the CDR3 end, the germline J gene is used to fill in that end. V gene TRBV26 combines with J gene TRBJ1-4; no clear D. The CDR3 is made up of 13 amino acids. Germline V gene sequence: CDR1 KGHPV, CDR2 FQNQEV (reference sequence). V lost 5 bases, J lost 4 bases, and 8 bases lay in between. The CDR3 protein is CASSANINERLFF. CDR3 DNA, as far as it was read: TGTGCCAGCAGTGCGAACATCAACGAAAGATTATTT.

Worth noting for this clone: The genes and germline here are from mouse. The read ends 1 residue early relative to the CDR3; the germline J gene fills the gap. V is TRBV26 and J is TRBJ2-5, with TRBD1 matching 8 bases. This CDR3 has 13 residues. Germline V lookup: CDR1 KGHPV, CDR2 FQNQEV (reference sequence). The V segment lost 6 bases and the J segment 6 bases; nucleotides outside the gene matches: 5. The DNA read from the CDR3 is TGTGCCAGCAGCCACAGGGGGAGGGACACCCAGTAC. Its translation: CASSHRGRDTQY. The entire CDR3 reads CASSHRGRDTQYF.

By sample share, this clone is medium-sized (0.01 to 0.1%). The gene names given are mouse names. The read ends 1 residue shy of where the CDR3 ends; the end is completed using the germline J gene. The same CDR3 can be traced to other DNA sequences in this sample. The rearrangement joins TRBV26 to TRBJ2-7, with 8 positions matching TRBD1. Germline lookup yields CDR1 KGHPV and CDR2 FQNQEV (reference sequence). The junction had 2 bases not matched to a gene; V was cut back by 6 bases and J by 4 bases. The CDR3 covers 12 residues. The sequenced part of the CDR3 DNA is TGTGCCAGCAGCCGGACAGGGTATGAACAGTAC. Its translation: CASSRTGYEQY. The full CDR3 sequence reads CASSRTGYEQYF.

This clone turned up a few times. Gene names denote mouse genes. The CDR3 end falls 1 residue outside the read, so it is completed with the germline J gene. The chain is built from TRBV24 and TRBJ2-3; D is uncertain. V was clipped by 6 bases and J by 0 bases, with 10 bases between them. Germline CDR1 is KGHTA and CDR2 is FRNEEI. The CDR3 loop spans 14 amino acids. The covered CDR3 bases are TGTGCCAGCAGCCCCCCGGACAGTGCAGAAACGCTGTAT. As protein: CASSPPDSAETLY. The entire CDR3 is CASSPPDSAETLYF.

On this clone: Here the gene names and germline are mouse. The read ends 1 residue before the CDR3 terminus; that terminus is restored from the germline J gene. The chain couples TRBV13-2 to TRBJ2-5; TRBD1 agrees at 7 bases. The CDR3 loop spans 11 amino acids. Germline CDR1 is NNHNN and CDR2 is SYGAGS (reference sequence). V dropped 5 bases and J dropped 8; count of bases not matched to a gene: 2. The CDR3 protein is CASGTGRTQYF. The sequenced CDR3 bases are TGTGCCAGCGGGACAGGGCGCACCCAGTAC.

A word on this clone: Here the gene names and germline are mouse. The read ends 1 residue early relative to the CDR3; the germline J gene fills the gap. The chain links TRBV5 to TRBJ2-1; 11 bases align to TRBD2. J gave up 0 bases and V 5 bases, and 3 bases lay outside the gene matches. The germline CDR1 and CDR2 sequences are LGHNA and YNLKQL (reference sequence). There are 16 residues in the CDR3. The CDR3 DNA, read in part, is TGTGCCAGCAGCGACTGGGGGGGGCTTAACTATGCTGAGCAGTTC. Encoded protein: CASSDWGGLNYAEQF. The full CDR3 sequence reads CASSDWGGLNYAEQFF.

Concerning this clone: These gene names are mouse names. The read finishes 1 residue shy of the CDR3 end, and the germline J gene is used to complete it. The genes are TRBV24 and TRBJ2-3; 8 bases match TRBD1. CDR3 length equals 14 residues. Germline values: CDR1 KGHTA, CDR2 FRNEEI. Unmatched junction bases numbered 3, after V lost 6 bases and J lost 1 base. This chain's CDR3 is CASSRGRGAETLYF. Partial CDR3 DNA: TGTGCCAGCAGCAGGGGGCGAGGTGCAGAAACGCTGTAT.

About this clone: The genes and germline here are from mouse. With the read ending 1 residue before the CDR3 end, the germline J gene is used to fill in that end. Other DNA sequences of this sample code for an identical CDR3. The chain recombines TRBV4 with TRBJ1-1; no firm D call. This CDR3 contains 12 residues. Germline V lookup: CDR1 LGHDT, CDR2 YNNKQL (reference sequence). V gave up 3 bases and J gave up 1 base, with 3 bases separating them. The chain's CDR3 is CASSYRNTEVFF. CDR3 DNA, as far as it was read: TGTGCCAGCAGCTACAGAAACACAGAAGTCTTC.

In this sample, this clone turned up a few times. Mouse gene names apply. The read halts 1 residue ahead of the CDR3 end, with the missing end drawn from the germline J gene. The J gene is TRBJ1-3, the V gene TRBV13-3; no reliable D call. This CDR3 comprises 13 residues. Trimming removed 1 base from V and 0 bases from J, with 2 bases in between. Germline CDR1 reads NNHDY; CDR2 reads SYVADS. CDR3 loop: CASSDFSGNTLYF. CDR3 bases read: TGTGCCAGCAGTGATTTTTCTGGAAATACGCTCTAT.

On this clone: Genes here carry mouse names. From the germline J gene comes the end of the CDR3, since the read stops 1 residue before it. The chain couples TRBV29 to TRBJ1-3, with D tentatively TRBD1 (5 bases). The length of the CDR3 is 14 residues. Trimming shortened V by 2 bases and J by 2 bases, and 7 bases separated the two germline ends. Germline values: CDR1 MSHET, CDR2 SYDVDS. CDR3: CASSLGRAGNTLYF. The CDR3 bases that were read are TGTGCTAGCAGTTTAGGCAGGGCTGGAAATACGCTCTAT.

Turning to this clone: Germline and genes: mouse. The sequenced CDR3 bases are TGTGCCAGCTCTCTCGACCGGGACAGGGAAGACACCCAGTAC. It translates to CASSLDRDREDTQY. The complete CDR3 reads CASSLDRDREDTQYF. This chain connects TRBV12-2 to TRBJ2-5; 9 bases are a match to TRBD1. The sequenced fragment ends 1 residue before the CDR3 boundary, so the rest is inferred from the germline J gene. Germline V gene sequence: CDR1 SGHLS, CDR2 HYDKME. The CDR3 has 15 residues. After removal of 0 bases from V and 4 bases from J, the junction contained 4 bases not matched to a gene.

This clone is classed as medium-sized. Genes here carry mouse names. The read gets to within 1 residue of the CDR3 end, and the germline J gene fills in the rest. The rearrangement joins TRBV3 to TRBJ2-7, with 14 positions matching TRBD2. CDR3 length: 14 residues. The V gene's germline CDR1 is SNHLY and CDR2 FYNGKV (reference sequence). V was clipped by 5 bases and J by 7 bases; unmatched bases: 4. The CDR3 spells CASSTGLGGLEQYF. CDR3 DNA, as far as it was read: TGTGCCAGCAGCACGGGACTGGGGGGGCTCGAACAGTAC.

Comments on this clone: The listed genes are named as in mouse. The read terminates 1 residue ahead of where the CDR3 ends, so the germline J gene completes it. J is TRBJ1-4 and V is TRBV3; a weak D match, TRBD1 (6 bases). Germline V gene data show CDR1 as SNHLY and CDR2 as FYNGKV (reference sequence). This CDR3 is 13 amino acids long. Trimming took off 5 bases at V and 5 bases at J, with 9 bases between the two ends. Here the CDR3 reads CASSPTGNERLFF. The covered CDR3 bases are TGTGCCAGCAGCCCAACAGGGAACGAAAGATTATTT. The full variable domain, in which reference TRBV3 and TRBJ1-4 provide the parts outside the CDR3, is GPKVLQIPSHQIIDMGQMVTLNCDPVSNHLYFYWYKQILGQQMEFLVNFYNGKVMEKSKLFKDQFSVERPDGSYFTLKIQPTALEDSAVYFCASSPTGNERLFFGHGTKLSVL.

In regard to this clone: Mouse gene names apply. The sequenced fragment ends 1 residue before the CDR3 boundary, so the rest is inferred from the germline J gene. The chain couples TRBV5 to TRBJ2-5, with TRBD2 matching over 11 bases. Trimming cost V 4 bases and J 0 bases; bases outside gene matches: 3. Germline lookup yields CDR1 LGHNA and CDR2 YNLKQL (reference sequence). The CDR3 covers 16 residues. The CDR3 bases that were read are TGTGCCAGCAGCCGCCGGGACTGGGGGAACCAAGACACCCAGTAC. Encoded protein: CASSRRDWGNQDTQY. The full-length CDR3 reads as CASSRRDWGNQDTQYF.

In its sample, this clone was seen a few times. All gene names here are mouse names. The read ends 1 residue shy of where the CDR3 ends; the end is completed using the germline J gene. The chain links TRBV12-2 to TRBJ1-2, with D possibly matching TRBD1 (6 bases). The CDR3 loop spans 14 amino acids. Trimming cost V 0 bases and J 1 base, with 8 bases left between them. Germline loops: CDR1 SGHLS, CDR2 HYDKME. The covered CDR3 bases are TGTGCCAGCTCTCTCCGGGACAAAAACTCCGACTACACC. This sequence encodes CASSLRDKNSDYT. From start to end, the CDR3 is CASSLRDKNSDYTF.

In regard to this clone: Gene names and germline match the mouse. The CDR3 goes on 1 residue after the read ends, and that part is filled in from the germline J gene. This sequence joins TRBV24 and TRBJ1-3; 9 nucleotides agree with TRBD1. V lost 9 bases and J lost 4; bases outside the gene matches: 4. Germline V gives CDR1 KGHTA, CDR2 FRNEEI. The CDR3 is made up of 13 amino acids. Partial CDR3 DNA: TGTGCCAGTCGGGACAGGGAGGGAAATACGCTCTAT. Its protein is CASRDREGNTLY. The whole CDR3 region reads CASRDREGNTLYF.

This clone showed up just a few times. The genes are named according to mouse. Coverage ceases 1 residue before the CDR3 finishes, and the germline J gene fills in the end. The rearrangement joins TRBV26 to TRBJ2-7, with D tentatively TRBD1 (7 bases). This CDR3 spans 12 amino acids. V was cut by 7 bases and J by 4 bases, with 11 bases left in between. Germline-derived CDR1 and CDR2 are KGHPV and FQNQEV (reference sequence). CDR3 DNA (partial): TGTGCCAGCACGGCAGGGGGGTATGAACAGTAC. Protein product: CASTAGGYEQY. The complete CDR3 reads CASTAGGYEQYF.

Worth noting for this clone: Genes and germline come from the mouse. The read ends 1 residue shy of where the CDR3 ends; the end is completed using the germline J gene. The chain links TRBV13-1 to TRBJ2-1; TRBD1 matches at 8 bases. The CDR3 runs 15 residues. V trimming: 3 bases; J trimming: 0 bases; junction bases outside the gene matches: 2. Germline V gene lookup returns CDR1 NSHNY and CDR2 SYGAGN. The CDR3 loop reads CASSVQGGNYAEQFF. CDR3 DNA, as far as it was read: TGTGCCAGCAGTGTACAGGGGGGTAACTATGCTGAGCAGTTC.

A note on this clone: Gene labels here are mouse ones. The read halts 1 residue ahead of the CDR3 end, with the missing end drawn from the germline J gene. The chain has TRBV23 and TRBJ1-1. This CDR3 has 12 amino acids. Looked up from germline, CDR1 is KGHTA and CDR2 is FQNQQP. Partial CDR3 DNA: TGCTCCAGCAGTCAATCGGGGGGGCGAGTCTTC. Amino acid sequence: CSSSQSGGRVF. The entire CDR3 is CSSSQSGGRVFF.

On this clone itself: The listed genes are named as in mouse. The DNA ends 1 residue before the CDR3 does, and the rest of the CDR3 is filled in from the germline J gene. The rearrangement joins TRBV16 to TRBJ1-1; TRBD1 is a possible D gene (5 bases). The ends were cut back, 6 bases at V and 1 base at J, with 9 bases in the middle. The CDR3 has 13 residues. The V gene's germline CDR1 is SGHSA and CDR2 FRNQAP. CDR3 loop: CASRGGVNTEVFF. The covered CDR3 bases are TGTGCAAGCAGAGGAGGGGTGAACACAGAAGTCTTC.

About this clone: Gene names follow the mouse nomenclature. The read halts 1 residue ahead of the CDR3 end, with the missing end drawn from the germline J gene. The chain has TRBV1 and TRBJ2-5; D remains unclear. The CDR3 is made up of 11 amino acids. V lost 6 bases, J lost 5 bases, and 6 bases lay in between. CDR1 and CDR2 (germline): NSQYPW, LRSPGD (reference sequence). This CDR3 is CTCSMGDTQYF. CDR3 DNA (partial): TGCACCTGCAGCATGGGAGACACCCAGTAC.

About this clone itself: Any gene name here is a mouse gene name. Read sequence stops 1 residue before the CDR3 end, and the germline J gene provides the missing end. The chain employs TRBV26 and TRBJ2-5; 11 positions agree with TRBD1. The germline CDR1 and CDR2 sequences are KGHPV and FQNQEV (reference sequence). CDR3 size: 14 residues. The ends lost 4 bases at V and 5 bases at J; junction bases unmatched: 2. The sequenced CDR3 bases are TGTGCCAGCAGTCCGGGACAGGGGGGAGACACCCAGTAC. Translation gives CASSPGQGGDTQY. The full CDR3 protein reads CASSPGQGGDTQYF.

With respect to this clone: Gene names and germline refer to mouse. The DNA ends 1 residue before the CDR3 does, and the rest of the CDR3 is filled in from the germline J gene. The chain recombines TRBV4 with TRBJ2-7; the match to TRBD2 covers 12 bases. Germline CDR1 reads LGHDT; CDR2 reads YNNKQL (reference sequence). The CDR3 sequence is 14 residues long. V was clipped by 4 bases and J by 4 bases; unmatched bases: 2. The covered CDR3 bases are TGTGCCAGCAGCTCTGGACTGGGGGGGTATGAACAGTAC. This codes for CASSSGLGGYEQY. The entire CDR3 is CASSSGLGGYEQYF.

This clone ranks as medium-sized (0.01 to 0.1%). Mouse gene names and germline throughout. The read falls 1 residue short of the CDR3 end, and the missing part is taken from the germline J gene. V is TRBV23 and J is TRBJ1-5; the table names TRBD1, a call not compared with the DNA. Germline V CDR1 and CDR2: KGHTA, FQNQQP. The length of the CDR3 is 15 residues. The CDR3 loop is CSSSQQGHNNQAPLF. The CDR3 bases that were read are TGCTCCAGCAGTCAACAGGGCCATAACAACCAGGCTCCGCTT. Full variable domain (remainder filled in from reference TRBV23 and TRBJ1-5): DAAVTQKPRYLIKMKGQEAEMKCIPEKGHTAVFWYQQKQSKELKFLIYFQNQQPLDQIDMVKERFSAVCPSSSLCSLGIRTCEAEDSALYLCSSSQQGHNNQAPLFGEGTRLSVL.

As to this clone: The germline and genes are mouse ones. The read halts 1 residue ahead of the CDR3 end, with the missing end drawn from the germline J gene. The chain employs TRBV23 and TRBJ2-7; TRBD2 reflects the table's D call only, with no check against the DNA. The CDR3 loop spans 15 amino acids. CDR1 and CDR2 (germline): KGHTA, FQNQQP. The covered CDR3 bases are TGCTCCAGCGGGGAACTGGGGGGGAGCTCCTATGAACAGTAC. Translated, it gives CSSGELGGSSYEQY. The full CDR3 sequence reads CSSGELGGSSYEQYF.

As concerns this clone: The gene names here belong to mouse. The read finishes 1 residue shy of the CDR3 end, and the germline J gene is used to complete it. The rearrangement links TRBV13-1 to TRBJ2-2; 8 bases are shared with TRBD2. Germline assignment: CDR1 NSHNY and CDR2 SYGAGN. V shed 3 bases, J shed 0 bases, and the junction held 7 bases outside the gene matches. This CDR3 has 17 residues. CDR3 sequence reads: CASSAPDWGTNTGQLYF. CDR3 DNA (partial): TGTGCCAGCAGTGCCCCTGACTGGGGTACAAACACCGGGCAGCTCTAC.

Notes on this clone: Any gene name here is a mouse gene name. Read data end 1 residue before the CDR3 end; the end is taken from the germline J gene. Additional DNA sequences in this sample encode the identical CDR3. This chain links TRBV26 with TRBJ2-5; D is ambiguous. V shed 0 bases and J shed 6 bases, with 4 bases lying between them. Germline CDR1 and CDR2: KGHPV and FQNQEV (reference sequence). The CDR3 is 12 residues long. The CDR3 sequence is CASSLSGDTQYF. CDR3 bases read: TGTGCCAGCAGTCTGTCTGGGGACACCCAGTAC.

Concerning this clone itself: Gene and germline names: mouse. The CDR3 is cut off 1 residue early in the read; its end comes from the germline J gene. This sequence joins TRBV16 and TRBJ2-1, with D possibly TRBD2 on 6 matching bases. V lost 3 bases and J 9 bases, leaving 6 bases between the germline ends. The germline V gene encodes CDR1 SGHSA and CDR2 FRNQAP. The CDR3 consists of 11 residues. CDR3 protein: CASSLTGEQFF. Incomplete CDR3 DNA: TGTGCAAGCAGCTTGACTGGTGAGCAGTTC.